This record covers a single T cell receptor beta chain. Its antigen is still unknown. The sample belongs to a study of T cells in localized non-small cell lung cancer. Study-wide points: In adjacent lung appeared a median around 62 of the top 100 tumor clones. Measurement of T cell clonality placed uninvolved adjacent lung highest, above the level in tumor. Heterogeneity stays possible, as sequencing covered only one tumor region.

Generated by immunoSEQ multiplex PCR, the TCRdb table keeps only in-frame clones and is missing some. The sample yields 70,000 to 85,000 clones, about 88% seen once. This CDR3 contains 15 residues. Trimming took 8 bases from V and 1 from J; bases not matched to a gene: 10. Germline V gene sequence: CDR1 MNHEY, CDR2 SVGAGI. Source: peripheral blood, taken before any cancer treatment. The receptor's source is a female donor of 60 years or more with stage I lung adenocarcinoma. The chain uses TRBV6-5 and TRBJ1-2; 7 bases are a match to TRBD1. The CDR3 DNA reads TGTGCCAGCGGGGGGGACAGCTTTTTTAACTATGGCTACACCTTC. Its translation: CASGGDSFFNYGYTF.